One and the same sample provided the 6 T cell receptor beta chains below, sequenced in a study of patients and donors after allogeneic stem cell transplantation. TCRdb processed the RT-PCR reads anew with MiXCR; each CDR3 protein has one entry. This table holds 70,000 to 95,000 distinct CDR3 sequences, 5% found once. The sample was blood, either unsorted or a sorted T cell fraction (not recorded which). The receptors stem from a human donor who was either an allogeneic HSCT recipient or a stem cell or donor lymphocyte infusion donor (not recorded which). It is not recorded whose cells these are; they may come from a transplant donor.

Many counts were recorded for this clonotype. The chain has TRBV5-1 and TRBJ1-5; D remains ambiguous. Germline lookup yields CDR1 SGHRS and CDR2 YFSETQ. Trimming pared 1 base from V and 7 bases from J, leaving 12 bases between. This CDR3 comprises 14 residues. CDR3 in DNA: TGCGCCAGCAGCTTGCAGGCGGGTGAGCAGCCCCAGCATTTT. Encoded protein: CASSLQAGEQPQHF.

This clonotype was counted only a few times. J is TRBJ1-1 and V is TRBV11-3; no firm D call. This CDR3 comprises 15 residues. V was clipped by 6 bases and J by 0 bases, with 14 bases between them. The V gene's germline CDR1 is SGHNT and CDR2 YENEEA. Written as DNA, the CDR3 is TGTGCCAGCAGAACAGATCGCTTAATGAACACTGAAGCTTTCTTT. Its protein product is CASRTDRLMNTEAFF.

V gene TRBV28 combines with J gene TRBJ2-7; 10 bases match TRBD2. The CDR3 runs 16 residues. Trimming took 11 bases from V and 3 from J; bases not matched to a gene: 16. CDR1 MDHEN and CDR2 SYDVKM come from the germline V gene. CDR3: CASTPASGGRVYEQYF. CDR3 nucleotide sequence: TGTGCCTCTACCCCGGCTAGCGGGGGTAGGGTCTACGAGCAGTACTTC.

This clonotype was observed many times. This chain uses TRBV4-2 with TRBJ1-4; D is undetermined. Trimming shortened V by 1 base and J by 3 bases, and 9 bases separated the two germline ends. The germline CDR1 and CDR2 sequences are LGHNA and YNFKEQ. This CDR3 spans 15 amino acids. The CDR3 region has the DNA TGTGCCAGCAGCCAAGTACAGTCCTCTAATGAAAAACTGTTTTTT. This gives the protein CASSQVQSSNEKLFF.

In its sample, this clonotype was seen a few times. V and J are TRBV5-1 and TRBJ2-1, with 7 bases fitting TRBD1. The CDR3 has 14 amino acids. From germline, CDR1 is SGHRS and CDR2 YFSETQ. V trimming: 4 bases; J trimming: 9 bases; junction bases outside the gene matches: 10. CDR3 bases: TGCGCCAGCAGCCAACAACAGGGGTACGGTGAGCAGTTCTTC. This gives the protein CASSQQQGYGEQFF. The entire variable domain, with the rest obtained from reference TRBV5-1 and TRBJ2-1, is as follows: KAGVTQTPRYLIKTRGQQVTLSCSPISGHRSVSWYQQTPGQGLQFLFEYFSETQRNKGNFPGRFSGRQFSNSRSEMNVSTLELGDSALYLCASSQQQGYGEQFFGPGTRLTVL.

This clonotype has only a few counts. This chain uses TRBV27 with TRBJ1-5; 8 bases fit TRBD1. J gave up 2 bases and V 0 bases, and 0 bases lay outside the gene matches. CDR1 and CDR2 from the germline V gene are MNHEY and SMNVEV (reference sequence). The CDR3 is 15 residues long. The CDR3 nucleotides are TGTGCCAGCAGTTTATCGACAGGGGGCAATCAGCCCCAGCATTTT. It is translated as CASSLSTGGNQPQHF.